What follows are 16 T cell receptor beta chains derived from one specimen sequenced in a study of cytomegalovirus exposure and HLA in healthy donors. PCR used 60 Vbeta primers and 13 Jbeta primers. Sequencing was performed with immunoSEQ multiplex PCR; in TCRdb, only in-frame clones are kept and a portion is missing. The table shows 180,000 or so clones, with over 75% occurring only once. What was sequenced was PBMCs. The receptors were sampled from a man aged 50 or older in good health and CMV-seropositive.

The chain has TRBV18 and TRBJ2-2; tentative D call: TRBD2 (6 bases). Germline V gene lookup returns CDR1 KGHSH and CDR2 LQKENI. The CDR3 spans 16 residues. The ends were cut back, 2 bases at V and 4 bases at J, with 14 bases in the middle. The CDR3 spells CASSPDQGGGTGELFF. CDR3 sequence (DNA): TGTGCCAGCTCACCAGACCAGGGAGGAGGCACCGGGGAGCTGTTTTTT.

The V call is TRBV30, the J call TRBJ2-5; maybe TRBD1 (6 bases). V lost 0 bases to trimming and J lost 5 bases, with 10 bases between them. CDR1 is GTSNPN and CDR2 is SVGIG in the germline V gene (reference sequence). The CDR3 sequence is 13 residues long. The CDR3: CAWSVGGAETQYF. The CDR3 DNA reads as TGTGCCTGGAGTGTAGGGGGAGCCGAGACCCAGTACTTC.

This clone was observed a few times. The junction shows a germline mismatch at one end, possibly a read error. The chain is built from TRBV9 and TRBJ2-1; 16 nucleotides align to TRBD2. Germline CDR1 and CDR2: SGDLS and YYNGEE. The CDR3 is 13 amino acids. CDR3 coding DNA: TGTGCCAGCAGCGCGGGACTAGCGGGGGGGCGGCTCTTC. Its translation: CASSAGLAGGRLF.

This rearrangement joins TRBV13 to TRBJ2-1; 13 bases align to TRBD2. The CDR3 length is 16 residues. Looked up from germline, CDR1 is PRHDT and CDR2 is FYEKMQ (reference sequence). J gave up 4 bases and V 4 bases, and 4 bases lay outside the gene matches. CDR3 residues: CASSYGTSGVYNEQFF. Here the CDR3 DNA reads TGTGCCAGCAGCTACGGGACTAGCGGGGTATACAATGAGCAGTTCTTC.

The chain recombines TRBV9 with TRBJ2-7; D uncertain. CDR3 size: 14 residues. V lost 3 bases, J lost 2 bases, and 12 bases lay in between. Germline lookup yields CDR1 SGDLS and CDR2 YYNGEE. The CDR3 protein is CASSDQTGAYEQYV. The CDR3 bases are TGTGCCAGCAGCGACCAAACTGGGGCCTACGAGCAGTACGTC.

The chain employs TRBV6-1 and TRBJ1-6, with TRBD1 matching over 10 bases. The CDR3 is made up of 18 amino acids. V trimming: 2 bases; J trimming: 9 bases; junction bases outside the gene matches: 13. In germline, CDR1 is MNHNS, CDR2 SASEGT. The DNA for the CDR3 is TGTGCCAGCAGTGAAAGGTCTATAGGGACAGGGGTAGTTTCACCCCTCCACTTT. Residues: CASSERSIGTGVVSPLHF.

This clone was detected a few times. The gene calls are TRBV10-1 and TRBJ2-5; perhaps TRBD1 as D (7 bases). Germline V lookup: CDR1 WNHNN, CDR2 SYGVQD (reference sequence). With 8 bases removed from V and 0 bases from J, the gap between germline ends came to 10 bases. The CDR3 loop spans 13 amino acids. Here the CDR3 reads CASARGDQETQYF. CDR3 coding DNA: TGCGCCAGCGCCAGGGGGGACCAAGAGACCCAGTACTTC.

J is TRBJ2-5 and V is TRBV18; TRBD2 aligns across 7 bases. The germline V gene has CDR1 KGHSH and CDR2 LQKENI. Trimming removed 2 bases from V and 5 bases from J; junction bases left unmatched: 2. The CDR3 has 13 residues. The CDR3 DNA sequence: TGTGCCAGCTCACCAAGGGGAGGGGAGACCCAGTACTTC. Protein sequence: CASSPRGGETQYF.

J is TRBJ2-2 and V is TRBV6-5, with 9 bases fitting TRBD2. J gave up 6 bases and V 4 bases, and 9 bases lay outside the gene matches. The CDR3 extends over 16 amino acids. Germline V gives CDR1 MNHEY, CDR2 SVGAGI. CDR3 sequence (DNA): TGTGCCAGCAGTTTCGGGACTAGCTTAGTAGCCGGGGAGCTGTTTTTT. This codes for CASSFGTSLVAGELFF.

The rearrangement links TRBV28 to TRBJ2-2, with 8 bases lining up with TRBD1. This CDR3 contains 16 residues. The V gene's germline CDR1 is MDHEN and CDR2 SYDVKM. After removal of 7 bases from V and 4 bases from J, the junction contained 11 bases not matched to a gene. CDR3 in DNA: TGTGCCAGCATCGACAGGGGTAGGGGTTCCACCGGGGAGCTGTTTTTT. Protein product: CASIDRGRGSTGELFF.

J is TRBJ2-1 and V is TRBV5-1; D might be TRBD1 (8 bases). V was trimmed by 4 bases and J by 7 bases, leaving 24 bases between them. Germline CDR1 is SGHRS and CDR2 is YFSETQ. The CDR3 runs 17 residues. DNA of the CDR3: TGCGCCAGCAGCACTGGACAGGGAGGGCGGATTAGGAATGAGCAGTTCTTC. Its protein product is CASSTGQGGRIRNEQFF.

The sample holds a few counts of this clone. The V call is TRBV27, the J call TRBJ2-7; TRBD1 might be the D (5 bases). V shed 0 bases and J shed 2 bases, with 11 bases lying between them. This CDR3 has 15 amino acids. Looked up from germline, CDR1 is MNHEY and CDR2 is SMNVEV (reference sequence). The CDR3 here is CASSLSAGPTYEQYF. As DNA, the CDR3 is TGTGCCAGCAGTTTATCAGCAGGGCCGACCTACGAGCAGTACTTC.

The V and J genes are TRBV7-3 and TRBJ1-5; D is unresolved. V was clipped by 5 bases and J by 8 bases, with 10 bases between them. Germline loops: CDR1 SGHTA, CDR2 FQGTGA. The CDR3 length is 12 residues. This CDR3 reads CASSDTLKPQHF. In DNA, the CDR3 is TGTGCCAGCAGCGACACACTTAAGCCCCAGCATTTT.

This clone was recorded once. The genes are TRBV4-1 and TRBJ1-1; D remains unclear. Germline V CDR1 and CDR2: MGHRA, YSYEKL. The CDR3 covers 19 residues. V gave up 3 bases and J gave up 3 bases, with 26 bases separating them. Written as DNA, the CDR3 is TGCGCCAGCAGCCATCCCCCCGCGGAACATTTTGAACGGGACACTGAAGCTTTCTTT. It yields the protein CASSHPPAEHFERDTEAFF.

In DNA, the CDR3 is TGTGCCAGCAGCCCGTGGCGGACTGAAGCTTTCTTT. It codes for CASSPWRTEAFF. This rearrangement joins TRBV11-2 to TRBJ1-1; D gene uncertain. Trimming took 5 bases from V and 5 from J, leaving 9 bases between them. Germline CDR1 is SGHAT and CDR2 is FQNNGV. The CDR3 runs 12 residues.

This clone appeared a few times. This sequence joins TRBV19 and TRBJ2-5, with 7 bases identical to TRBD2. CDR3 size: 16 residues. The germline gives CDR1 LNHDA, CDR2 SQIVND (reference sequence). V shed 3 bases and J 5 bases; nucleotides not matched to a gene: 12. The CDR3 loop reads CASSMTFAGDDETQYF. The CDR3 DNA is TGTGCCAGTAGTATGACATTTGCGGGGGACGATGAGACCCAGTACTTC.